The source of this T cell receptor beta chain is a study of CD8 T cells in Susac syndrome (dated by TCRdb to the late 2010s). Context from the whole study: The study used repertoire sequencing to test whether antigen drove CD8+ T cell activation and differentiation in Susac syndrome. The paper's findings and limits, for the study overall: The number of individuals in the TCR sequencing and HLA analysis was recognized as being relatively small.

Peripheral blood CD8+ and CD4+ T cells from healthy donors, Susac syndrome patients and multiple sclerosis patients were profiled using high-throughput TCR beta sequencing. The multiple sclerosis controls were treatment-naive patients who had stable or active relapsing-remitting disease and met the revised McDonald criteria. Bulk CD8+ and CD4+ T cells were purified by magnetic negative isolation, whereas CD8+ TEMRA cells were enriched by FACS. Blood was drawn into EDTA tubes, processed within 24 hours, and PBMCs were isolated by density gradient centrifugation. PBMCs intended for TCR sequencing were cryopreserved in liquid nitrogen and thawed later in a water bath at 37 degrees C. The sorted or isolated CD4+, CD8+ and CD8+ TEMRA cells had a purity of 90% or higher. The CDR3 measures 13 amino acids from cysteine to phenylalanine. CDR3 DNA only is kept here, 39 bases in frame from base 1. RNA was extracted using the RNeasy kit, and about 0.45 to 1 microgram was reverse transcribed with random hexamers. The immunoSEQ multiplex PCR assay, which covers 54 Vbeta and 13 Jbeta segments, was used to amplify TCR beta CDR3 regions. To correct PCR amplification bias, a synthetic template baseline was used for both primer optimization and computational correction. Concerning the study's data processing: Only productive sequences were kept, with reads annotated to V, D and J genes according to IMGT and analyzed in immunoSEQ Analyzer. Clonality was calculated as one minus the Shannon entropy normalized by log2 of the number of productive unique sequences. For each patient and control, public and private clones were evaluated within the 100 most prevalent clones. Clones were defined as Susac-specific when absent from the healthy and MS cohorts, from fewer than 1,300 published viral clones and from other ImmuneACCESS disease sequences. Clones were called with MiXCR by TCRdb after fastp trimmed the public reads at Q25, and only in-frame beta chains were retained. Rows matching on CDR3 protein sequence are summarized as one entry with the most common DNA and genes. For this entry, the V and J calls and clone size follow TCRdb and not the study's own pipeline. Counted in this sample were about 250,000 distinct CDR3 sequences; roughly 93% of them appeared once. The biggest ten clones account for around 0.067% of the sample.

A remark on this clonotype: No cognate antigen has been identified for it. One base away there is no much larger clone; base qualities are not given.

The receptor comes from a human donor with multiple sclerosis. Sample: CD4+ T cells from PBMCs. The chain was built from TRBV21-1 and TRBJ1-5; TRBD1 was called by the table and not checked on the DNA. TRBV21-1 corresponds to a pseudogene. The DNA is as follows: TGCGCTCGGGCGGGGGCGGGCAATCAGCCCCAGCATTTT. The translation is CARAGAGNQPQHF.